The entry below describes one TCR beta chain. The sample comes from a study of glioma-infiltrating T cells after dendritic cell vaccination. The CDR3 extends over 12 amino acids. CDR1 and CDR2 (germline): MGHDK, SYGVNS. With 4 bases removed from V and 6 bases from J, the gap between germline ends came to 9 bases. Using immunoSEQ multiplex PCR, the repertoire was profiled, and TCRdb retains in-frame clones only, with some absent. The data contain about 82,000 clones, 80% to 90% of them singletons. The receptor was isolated from a human donor with glioblastoma. Sequences were derived from blood, sampled before dendritic cell vaccination. The chain joins TRBV25-1 to TRBJ1-1, with a tentative D call TRBD1 (5 bases). CDR3 in amino acids: CASSVAGAEAFF. DNA for the CDR3: TGTGCCAGCAGTGTTGCGGGGGCTGAAGCTTTCTTT.